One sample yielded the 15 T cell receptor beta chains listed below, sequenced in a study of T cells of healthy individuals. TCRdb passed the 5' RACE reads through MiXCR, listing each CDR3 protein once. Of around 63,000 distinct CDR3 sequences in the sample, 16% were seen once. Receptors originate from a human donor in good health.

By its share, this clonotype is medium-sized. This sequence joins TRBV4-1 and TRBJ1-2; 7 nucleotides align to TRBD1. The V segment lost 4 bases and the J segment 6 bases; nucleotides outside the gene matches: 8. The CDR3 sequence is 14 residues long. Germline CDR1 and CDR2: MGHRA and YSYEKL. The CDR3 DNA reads TGCGCCAGCAGCCCCAGACAGGGATCGGATGGCTACACCTTC. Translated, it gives CASSPRQGSDGYTF.

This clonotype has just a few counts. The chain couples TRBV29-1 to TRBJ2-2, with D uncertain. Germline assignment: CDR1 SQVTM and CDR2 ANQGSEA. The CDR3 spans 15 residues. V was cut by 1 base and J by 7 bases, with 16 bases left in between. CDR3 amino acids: CSVEGPTTRIGELFF. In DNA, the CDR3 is TGCAGCGTTGAAGGTCCCACTACCCGGATCGGGGAGCTGTTTTTT.

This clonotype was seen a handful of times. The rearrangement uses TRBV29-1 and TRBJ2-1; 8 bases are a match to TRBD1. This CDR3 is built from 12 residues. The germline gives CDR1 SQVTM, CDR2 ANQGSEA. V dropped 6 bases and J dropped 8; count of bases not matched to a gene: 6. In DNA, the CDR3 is TGCAGCGTGGACAGGGCGGTGGATGAGCAGTTCTTC. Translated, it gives CSVDRAVDEQFF.

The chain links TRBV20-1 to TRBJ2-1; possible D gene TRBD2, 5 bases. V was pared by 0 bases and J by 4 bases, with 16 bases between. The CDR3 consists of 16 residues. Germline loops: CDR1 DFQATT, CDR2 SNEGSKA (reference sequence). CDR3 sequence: CSARDPRTDKYNEQFF. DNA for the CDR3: TGCAGTGCTAGAGACCCACGGACTGATAAATACAATGAGCAGTTCTTC.

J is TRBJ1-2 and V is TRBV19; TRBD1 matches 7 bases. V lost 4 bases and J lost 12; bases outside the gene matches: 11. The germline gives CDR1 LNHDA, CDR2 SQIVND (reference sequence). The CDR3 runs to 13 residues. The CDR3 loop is CASSTRDRLRHTF. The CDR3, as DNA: TGTGCCAGTAGTACCCGGGACAGATTGCGGCACACCTTC.

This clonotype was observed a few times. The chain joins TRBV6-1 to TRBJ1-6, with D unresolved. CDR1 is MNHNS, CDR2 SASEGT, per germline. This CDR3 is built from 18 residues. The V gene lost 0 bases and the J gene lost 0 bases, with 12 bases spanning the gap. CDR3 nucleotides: TGTGCCAGCAGTGAAGCTCTGGGGTCGAGCTCCTATAATTCACCCCTCCACTTT. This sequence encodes CASSEALGSSSYNSPLHF.

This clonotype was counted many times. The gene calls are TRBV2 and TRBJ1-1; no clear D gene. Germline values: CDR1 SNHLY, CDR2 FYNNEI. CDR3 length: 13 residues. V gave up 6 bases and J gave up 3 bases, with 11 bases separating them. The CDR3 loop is CASRERDHTEAFF. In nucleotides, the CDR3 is TGTGCCAGCAGAGAGAGGGATCACACTGAAGCTTTCTTT.

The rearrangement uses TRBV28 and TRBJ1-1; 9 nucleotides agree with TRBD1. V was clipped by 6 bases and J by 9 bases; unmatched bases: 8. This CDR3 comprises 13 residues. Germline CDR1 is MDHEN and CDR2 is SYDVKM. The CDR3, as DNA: TGTGCCAGCAGATGGACAGGGGAAAGTAAAGCTTTCTTT. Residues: CASRWTGESKAFF.

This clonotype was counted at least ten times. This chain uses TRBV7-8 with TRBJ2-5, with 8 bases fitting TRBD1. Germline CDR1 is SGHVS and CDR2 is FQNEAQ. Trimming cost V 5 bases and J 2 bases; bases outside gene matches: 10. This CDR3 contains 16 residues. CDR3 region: CASSQRATGGQETQYF. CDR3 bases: TGTGCCAGCAGCCAGAGGGCAACAGGGGGTCAAGAGACCCAGTACTTC.

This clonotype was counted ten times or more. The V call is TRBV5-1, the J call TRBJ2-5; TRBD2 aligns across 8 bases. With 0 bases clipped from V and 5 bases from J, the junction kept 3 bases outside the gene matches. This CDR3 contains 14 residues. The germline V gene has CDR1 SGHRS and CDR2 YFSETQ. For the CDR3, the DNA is TGCGCCAGCAGCTTGGTTGCTAGCGGGGAGACCCAGTACTTC. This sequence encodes CASSLVASGETQYF.

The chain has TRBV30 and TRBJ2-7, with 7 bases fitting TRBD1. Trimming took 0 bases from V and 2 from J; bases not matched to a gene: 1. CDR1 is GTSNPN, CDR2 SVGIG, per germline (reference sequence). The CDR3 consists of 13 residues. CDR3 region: CAWSVQGAYEQYF. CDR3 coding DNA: TGTGCCTGGAGTGTGCAGGGGGCCTACGAGCAGTACTTC.

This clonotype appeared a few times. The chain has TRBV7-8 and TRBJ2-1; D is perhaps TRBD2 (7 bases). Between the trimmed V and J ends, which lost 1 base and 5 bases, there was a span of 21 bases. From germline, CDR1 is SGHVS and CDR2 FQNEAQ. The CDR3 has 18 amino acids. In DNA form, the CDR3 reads TGTGCCAGCAGCTTAGACTCGGGGGGCGAGTATGGGGACAATGAGCAGTTCTTC. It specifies CASSLDSGGEYGDNEQFF.

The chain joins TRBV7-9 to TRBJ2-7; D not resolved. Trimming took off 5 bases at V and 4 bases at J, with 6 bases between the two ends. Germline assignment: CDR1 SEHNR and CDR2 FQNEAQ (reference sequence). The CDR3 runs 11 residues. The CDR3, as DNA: TGTGCCAGCAGCACCCATTACGAGCAGTACTTC. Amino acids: CASSTHYEQYF.

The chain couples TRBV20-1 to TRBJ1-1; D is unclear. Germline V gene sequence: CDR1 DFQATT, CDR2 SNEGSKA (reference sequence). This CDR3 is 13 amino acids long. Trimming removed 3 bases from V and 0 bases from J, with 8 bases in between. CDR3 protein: CSASESMNTEAFF. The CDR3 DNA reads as TGCAGTGCTAGTGAGAGCATGAACACTGAAGCTTTCTTT.

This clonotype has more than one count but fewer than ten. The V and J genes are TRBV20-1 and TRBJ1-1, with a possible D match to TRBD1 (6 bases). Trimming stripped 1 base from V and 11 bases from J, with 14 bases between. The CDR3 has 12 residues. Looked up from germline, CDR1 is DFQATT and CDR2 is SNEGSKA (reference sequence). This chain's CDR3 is CSARGSLGGAFF. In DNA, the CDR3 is TGCAGTGCTAGAGGGTCGTTGGGGGGCGCTTTCTTT.